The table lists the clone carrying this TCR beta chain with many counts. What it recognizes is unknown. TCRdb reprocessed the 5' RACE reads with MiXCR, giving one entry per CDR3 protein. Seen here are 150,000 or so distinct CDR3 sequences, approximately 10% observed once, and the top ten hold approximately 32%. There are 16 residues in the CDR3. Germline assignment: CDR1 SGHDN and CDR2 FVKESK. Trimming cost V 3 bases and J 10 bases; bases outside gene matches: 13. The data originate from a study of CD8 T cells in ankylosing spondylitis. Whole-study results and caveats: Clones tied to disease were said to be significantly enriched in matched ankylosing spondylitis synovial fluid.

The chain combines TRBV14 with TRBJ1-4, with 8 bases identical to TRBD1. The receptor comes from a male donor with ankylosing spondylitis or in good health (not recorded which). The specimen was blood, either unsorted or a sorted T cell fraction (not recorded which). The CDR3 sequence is CASSHAPDRAEGKLFF. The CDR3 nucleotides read TGTGCCAGCAGCCACGCCCCGGACAGGGCGGAGGGAAAACTGTTTTTT.